One sample yielded the 11 T cell receptor beta chains listed below, sequenced in a study of cytomegalovirus exposure and HLA in healthy donors. The PCR had 60 Vbeta and 13 Jbeta primers. Sequencing was performed with immunoSEQ multiplex PCR; in TCRdb, only in-frame clones are kept and a portion is missing. This table has about 120,000 clones, roughly 9% appearing once. Sequencing was performed on PBMCs. The receptor set was obtained from a man younger than 45 in good health and CMV-seronegative.

This clone was detected a few times. CDR3 bases: TGTGCCATCCACCGAGGGACAGTCTCTCAAGAGACCCAGTACTTC. Protein sequence: CAIHRGTVSQETQYF. The V gene is TRBV6-1, the J gene TRBJ2-5, with 7 positions matching TRBD1. The germline gives CDR1 MNHNS, CDR2 SASEGT. This CDR3 comprises 15 residues. J gave up 2 bases and V 10 bases, and 13 bases lay outside the gene matches.

DNA of the CDR3: TGTGCCAGCAGTCTTGACTATACACAGGGGACCTGGGAGACCCAGTACTTC. It yields the protein CASSLDYTQGTWETQYF. J is TRBJ2-5 and V is TRBV27; 7 bases match TRBD1. The trim removed 5 bases at V and 5 bases at J, leaving 17 bases unmatched. The germline V gene encodes CDR1 MNHEY and CDR2 SMNVEV (reference sequence). This CDR3 is 17 amino acids long.

This clone was picked up a small number of times. The gene calls are TRBV27 and TRBJ2-1, with 7 positions matching TRBD2. Unmatched junction bases numbered 15, after V lost 5 bases and J lost 8 bases. Germline V lookup: CDR1 MNHEY, CDR2 SMNVEV (reference sequence). CDR3 length: 16 amino acids. CDR3 loop: CASSPSAGVMFHEQFF. The CDR3, as DNA: TGTGCCAGCAGTCCCTCTGCGGGAGTAATGTTCCATGAGCAGTTCTTC.

The chain uses TRBV6-5 and TRBJ1-5; D ambiguous. The V and J ends lost 6 bases and 1 base respectively, with 7 bases between them. The CDR3 contains 13 residues. Germline CDR1 and CDR2: MNHEY and SVGAGI. CDR3 amino acids: CASRAGSNQPQHF. CDR3 coding DNA: TGTGCCAGCAGAGCGGGGAGCAATCAGCCCCAGCATTTT.

This clone was counted a few times. The junction differs from germline at one of its ends, possibly a read error. The J gene is TRBJ2-7, the V gene TRBV14, with a possible D match to TRBD1 (6 bases). The CDR3 runs 12 residues. The germline V gene has CDR1 SGHDN and CDR2 FVKESK. The CDR3 bases are TGTGCCAGCAGCCAAAGTGGGGGACATTCGTCCTTC. Translating it yields CASSQSGGHSSF. The full variable domain, completed using reference TRBV14 and TRBJ2-7, is EAGVTQFPSHSVIEKGQTVTLRCDPISGHDNLYWYRRVMGKEIKFLLHFVKESKQDESGMPNNRFLAERTGGTYSTLKVQPAELEDSGVYFCASSQSGGHSSFGPGTRLTVT.

The V gene is TRBV11-2, the J gene TRBJ1-1, with D tentatively TRBD1 (5 bases). Germline CDR1 is SGHAT and CDR2 is FQNNGV. The CDR3 consists of 16 residues. The germline V and J ends were trimmed by 1 base and 0 bases, with 12 bases remaining between them. The CDR3 spells CASSLAQGVLNTEAFF. The CDR3 bases are TGTGCCAGCAGCTTAGCCCAAGGGGTGCTGAACACTGAAGCTTTCTTT.

This clone showed up just a few times. CDR3 region: CASSLALGGDSQYF. The CDR3 bases are TGTGCCAGCAGCTTAGCGCTAGGCGGGGATTCCCAGTACTTC. The rearrangement links TRBV7-2 to TRBJ2-5, with D tentatively TRBD2 (6 bases). The ends were cut back, 0 bases at V and 9 bases at J, with 14 bases in the middle. The CDR3 is 14 amino acids. Per germline, CDR1 SGHTA and CDR2 FQGNSA.

Note on this clone: An end of the junction differs from the germline gene, which may be a read error. The V gene is TRBV4-3, the J gene TRBJ1-5; possible D gene TRBD1, 6 bases. The CDR3 sequence is 15 residues long. The germline CDR1 and CDR2 sequences are LGHNA and YSLEER. CDR3 coding DNA: TGCGCCAGCAGCCAAGCAGGGACATCGCAGCAGCCCCAGAATTTT. It translates to CASSQAGTSQQPQNF.

In this sample, this clone turned up a few times. V is TRBV10-2 and J is TRBJ1-5, with 8 positions matching TRBD1. Looked up from germline, CDR1 is WSHSY and CDR2 is SAAADI. The J segment lost 6 bases and the V segment lost 0 bases, leaving 7 bases of the junction unmatched. The CDR3 is made up of 16 amino acids. The CDR3 bases are TGCGCCAGCAGTGAGTCGGCGCAGGGGGCCGGTCAGCCCCAGCATTTT. The encoded protein is CASSESAQGAGQPQHF.

This clone was seen only a few times. V gene TRBV6-1 combines with J gene TRBJ1-5; D is uncertain. The germline gives CDR1 MNHNS, CDR2 SASEGT. The CDR3 is made up of 15 amino acids. Trimming left V 2 bases short and J 2 bases short, with 10 bases between. This chain's CDR3 is CASSEWAGRNQPQHF. Written as DNA, the CDR3 is TGTGCCAGCAGTGAATGGGCAGGCCGCAATCAGCCCCAGCATTTT.

The gene calls are TRBV5-1 and TRBJ2-7; 8 bases map to TRBD2. Germline V gene sequence: CDR1 SGHRS, CDR2 YFSETQ. With 4 bases clipped from V and 2 bases from J, the junction kept 8 bases outside the gene matches. There are 15 residues in the CDR3. CDR3 region: CASSPSPGGPYEQYF. The CDR3, as DNA: TGCGCCAGCAGCCCCTCACCGGGGGGGCCCTACGAGCAGTACTTC. Looking up the rest from reference TRBV5-1 and TRBJ2-7 gives the full variable domain: KAGVTQTPRYLIKTRGQQVTLSCSPISGHRSVSWYQQTPGQGLQFLFEYFSETQRNKGNFPGRFSGRQFSNSRSEMNVSTLELGDSALYLCASSPSPGGPYEQYFGPGTRLTVT.